This T cell receptor beta chain was recovered during a study of technical replicates of blood from a few donors. Sequencing used immunoSEQ multiplex PCR; TCRdb keeps in-frame clones, though not all of them. The table lists about 73,000 clones, about 92% of them singletons. Trimming removed 2 bases from V and 4 bases from J, with 9 bases in between. The CDR3 spans 15 residues. The germline gives CDR1 MNHEY, CDR2 SVGAGI. The chain couples TRBV6-5 to TRBJ1-6; maybe TRBD1 (5 bases). The sequenced material came from T cells isolated from PBMCs. This sequence originates from a human donor in good health. DNA of the CDR3: TGTGCCAGCAGTTACCAGGGCGGTTATAATTCACCCCTCCACTTT. Encoded protein: CASSYQGGYNSPLHF.